Shown below are 20 T cell receptor beta chains from a single sample sequenced in a study of blood T cell repertoires in COVID-19. Data came from immunoSEQ multiplex PCR; TCRdb stores just in-frame clones and leaves some out. The repertoire holds about 210,000 clones, with 85% as singletons. Input material: peripheral blood. Receptors were obtained from a man in his fifties with COVID-19, enrolled during active disease.

This chain links TRBV3-1 (or the pseudogene TRBV3-2) with TRBJ1-4, with 7 bases matching TRBD1. J was trimmed by 10 bases and V by 1 base; bases with no gene match: 0. This CDR3 comprises 12 residues. In germline, CDR1 is LGHDT, CDR2 YNNKEL (reference sequence). The CDR3 is CASSQGDRKLFF. The CDR3 DNA is TGTGCCAGCAGCCAAGGGGACAGAAAACTGTTTTTT.

The rearrangement uses TRBV3-1 (or the pseudogene TRBV3-2) and TRBJ2-7; 7 bases fit TRBD1. CDR3 length: 15 amino acids. Trimming at V came to 4 bases and at J to 3 bases, leaving 9 bases not matched to a gene. CDR1 and CDR2 from the germline V gene are LGHDT and YNNKEL (reference sequence). CDR3 sequence: CASSLRQGLNYEQYF. In DNA form, the CDR3 reads TGTGCCAGCAGCCTACGACAGGGATTAAACTACGAGCAGTACTTC.

This rearrangement joins TRBV6-1 to TRBJ2-3, with a possible D match to TRBD1 (5 bases). The length of the CDR3 is 13 residues. V lost 0 bases and J lost 7, with 8 bases in between. Looked up from germline, CDR1 is MNHNS and CDR2 is SASEGT. The CDR3 here is CASSEAQGNTQYF. CDR3 nucleotides: TGTGCCAGCAGTGAAGCGCAGGGCAATACGCAGTATTTT.

The chain uses TRBV18 and TRBJ1-3; D gene unclear. CDR3 length: 16 residues. Trimming took off 2 bases at V and 0 bases at J, with 11 bases between the two ends. The germline gives CDR1 KGHSH, CDR2 LQKENI. This chain's CDR3 is CASSPRGLNSGNTIYF. The CDR3 nucleotides read TGTGCCAGCTCACCAAGAGGTCTCAACTCTGGAAACACCATATATTTT.

This chain connects TRBV4-1 to TRBJ2-7, with 7 bases fitting TRBD1. Germline-derived CDR1 and CDR2 are MGHRA and YSYEKL. V shed 2 bases and J 0 bases; nucleotides not matched to a gene: 7. The CDR3 is 16 residues long. The CDR3 bases are TGCGCCAGCAGCCAACAAACAGGGGCCTTCTCCTACGAGCAGTACTTC. As protein: CASSQQTGAFSYEQYF.

This sequence joins TRBV30 and TRBJ2-2; 8 bases are shared with TRBD2. V was pared by 3 bases and J by 7 bases, with 7 bases of the junction left unmatched. The germline V gene has CDR1 GTSNPN and CDR2 SVGIG (reference sequence). The CDR3 totals 14 residues. The CDR3 bases are TGTGCCTGGAGGGGCGGGGGGCGCGGCGGGGAGCTGTTTTTT. Its translation is CAWRGGGRGGELFF.

The rearrangement links TRBV18 to TRBJ1-1; TRBD1 agrees at 9 bases. Per the germline V gene, CDR1 is KGHSH and CDR2 is LQKENI. The CDR3 covers 14 residues. J lost 5 bases, V lost 5 bases, and 6 bases had no gene match. This chain's CDR3 is CASSENRGQTEAFF. In DNA form, the CDR3 reads TGTGCCAGCTCAGAAAACAGGGGGCAAACTGAAGCTTTCTTT.

This chain uses TRBV6-5 with TRBJ1-2, with D tentatively TRBD1 (6 bases). There are 15 residues in the CDR3. Trimming left V 7 bases short and J 0 bases short, with 15 bases between. Germline assignment: CDR1 MNHEY and CDR2 SVGAGI. The CDR3 DNA reads as TGTGCCAGCAAGCGGGGGGCAGGGACTAACTATGGCTACACCTTC. Translating it yields CASKRGAGTNYGYTF.

The chain is built from TRBV6-6 and TRBJ1-2, with 12 positions matching TRBD1. J was trimmed by 4 bases and V by 7 bases; bases with no gene match: 7. This CDR3 is built from 15 residues. Germline lookup yields CDR1 MNHNY and CDR2 SVGAGI (reference sequence). CDR3 bases: TGTGCCAGCACCCTAAGGGACAGGGGGCTCTATGGCTACACCTTC. It codes for CASTLRDRGLYGYTF.

CDR3 region: CASSQDRRPTEAFF. DNA for the CDR3: TGTGCCAGCAGCCAAGATAGGAGGCCGACTGAAGCTTTCTTT. This sequence joins TRBV3-1 (or the pseudogene TRBV3-2) and TRBJ1-1; unclear D gene. There are 14 residues in the CDR3. V shed 0 bases and J shed 5 bases, with 10 bases lying between them. Germline-derived CDR1 and CDR2 are LGHDT and YNNKEL (reference sequence).

The chain joins TRBV18 to TRBJ2-3, with D perhaps TRBD1 (6 bases). V was cut by 5 bases and J by 2 bases, with 14 bases left in between. Looked up from germline, CDR1 is KGHSH and CDR2 is LQKENI. The CDR3 extends over 15 amino acids. The CDR3 spells CASSEGQKFTDTQYF. The CDR3 DNA sequence: TGTGCCAGCTCAGAAGGACAGAAGTTCACAGATACGCAGTATTTT.

This clone was picked up one time. This chain uses TRBV20-1 with TRBJ1-2; TRBD1 aligns across 7 bases. Trimming removed 3 bases from V and 8 bases from J; junction bases left unmatched: 6. The CDR3 runs to 12 residues. CDR1 is DFQATT and CDR2 is SNEGSKA in the germline V gene (reference sequence). The CDR3 loop reads CSASEGARGYTF. The CDR3 DNA follows: TGCAGTGCTAGTGAGGGGGCTCGGGGCTACACCTTC.

The rearrangement links TRBV5-1 to TRBJ2-5; D gene uncertain. The CDR3 extends over 15 amino acids. CDR1 is SGHRS and CDR2 is YFSETQ in the germline V gene. V lost 3 bases to trimming and J lost 5 bases, with 17 bases between them. The chain's CDR3 is CASSSSPLQLETQYF. CDR3 bases: TGCGCCAGCAGCTCCTCTCCCCTCCAACTGGAGACCCAGTACTTC.

The chain links TRBV14 to TRBJ2-4; a weak D match, TRBD2 (7 bases). Deletions cut 4 bases from V and 0 bases from J, with 25 bases between. The germline V gene has CDR1 SGHDN and CDR2 FVKESK. This CDR3 has 20 residues. The CDR3 DNA sequence: TGTGCCAGCAGCCCGGGGGGCCCCAGGGATATGGCTCTAGCCAAAAACATTCAGTACTTC. Residues: CASSPGGPRDMALAKNIQYF.

The CDR3 sequence is CASNLGQGLAEAFF. CDR3 DNA sequence: TGTGCCAGCAACCTGGGACAGGGGTTGGCTGAAGCTTTCTTT. This sequence joins TRBV6-5 and TRBJ1-1; 10 bases are shared with TRBD1. Germline CDR1 is MNHEY and CDR2 is SVGAGI. This CDR3 contains 14 residues. V lost 7 bases and J lost 6; bases outside the gene matches: 8.

This clone was counted between two and nine times. This sequence joins TRBV10-1 and TRBJ2-7; possible D gene TRBD1, 6 bases. V shed 4 bases and J shed 2 bases, with 12 bases lying between them. Germline V gene sequence: CDR1 WNHNN, CDR2 SYGVQD (reference sequence). This CDR3 spans 14 amino acids. CDR3 sequence (DNA): TGCGCCAGCAGTGCTACCGGGACAACCTACGAGCAGTACTTC. Encoded protein: CASSATGTTYEQYF.

The V and J genes are TRBV7-9 and TRBJ2-2; the match to TRBD2 covers 8 bases. J gave up 5 bases and V 2 bases, and 13 bases lay outside the gene matches. The CDR3 spans 18 residues. Germline CDR1 and CDR2: SEHNR and FQNEAQ (reference sequence). CDR3 coding DNA: TGTGCCAGCAGCTTATATGTGGGGACTAGTCGTGGTACCGGGGAGCTGTTTTTT. Translated, it gives CASSLYVGTSRGTGELFF.

The chain is built from TRBV27 and TRBJ2-2; a weak D match, TRBD2 (6 bases). CDR3 length equals 14 residues. Germline CDR1 and CDR2: MNHEY and SMNVEV (reference sequence). V was clipped by 5 bases and J by 7 bases, with 14 bases between them. The CDR3 nucleotides are TGTGCCAGCAGTCAAGGGACTCCGTACGGGGAGCTGTTTTTT. Encoded protein: CASSQGTPYGELFF.

V and J are TRBV9 and TRBJ2-7; 8 nucleotides line up with TRBD1. J was trimmed by 3 bases and V by 0 bases; bases with no gene match: 2. CDR1 is SGDLS, CDR2 YYNGEE, per germline. The CDR3 loop spans 14 amino acids. This chain's CDR3 is CASSVAGGGYEQYF. The DNA of the CDR3 is TGTGCCAGCAGCGTAGCAGGGGGCGGCTACGAGCAGTACTTC.

This sequence joins TRBV19 and TRBJ1-1, with unresolved D. CDR1 is LNHDA, CDR2 SQIVND, per germline (reference sequence). This CDR3 contains 12 residues. The germline V and J ends were trimmed by 6 bases and 4 bases, with 9 bases remaining between them. The CDR3 loop is CASRREATEAFF. The CDR3 nucleotides are TGTGCCAGTAGAAGAGAGGCCACTGAAGCTTTCTTT. The full variable domain, completed using reference TRBV19 and TRBJ1-1, is DGGITQSPKYLFRKEGQNVTLSCEQNLNHDAMYWYRQDPGQGLRLIYYSQIVNDFQKGDIAEGYSVSREKKESFPLTVTSAQKNPTAFYLCASRREATEAFFGQGTRLTVV.